Below, 28 T cell receptor beta chains from the same sample are listed, as sequenced in a study of regulatory T cells in long-lasting Graves disease. HTBI primers from iRepertoire and Arm-PCR of CDR3 regions yielded the TCR beta libraries. One entry per CDR3 protein results from TCRdb running MiXCR on the multiplex PCR reads. This table holds about 240,000 distinct CDR3 sequences, around 20% found once. Stated time point: newly diagnosed GD, antithyroid drugs for less than 3 months. Extracted RNA from PBMCs served as the source of the TCR library. Here the sequenced sample was peripheral blood mononuclear cells (PBMCs), taken at new diagnosis, from a patient treated with antithyroid drugs. These receptors came from a female donor with Graves disease.

This clonotype was found many times. This chain uses TRBV12-3 or TRBV12-4 with TRBJ2-1; unclear D gene. This CDR3 contains 16 residues. Trimming left V 6 bases short and J 5 bases short, with 20 bases between. The CDR3 coding sequence is TGTGCCAGCAGGGCCATGGGCCTCTCCCGGAACAATGAGCAGTTCTTC. Protein sequence: CASRAMGLSRNNEQFF.

The sample holds many counts of this clonotype. Its ends do not fully match the called genes, so a read error is possible. J is TRBJ2-1 and V is TRBV12-3 or TRBV12-4, with TRBD2 identical over 11 bases. The CDR3 runs to 14 residues. CDR3 DNA: TGTGCCAGCAGTCTAGCGGGGGGCGGCGGGGAGCAGTTCTTC. It translates to CASSLAGGGGEQFF.

This sequence joins TRBV3-1 and TRBJ2-3, with 13 bases that match TRBD2. This CDR3 region has 17 residues. The V and J ends lost 4 bases and 1 base, in that order; junction bases with no gene match: 5. The germline CDR1 and CDR2 sequences are LGHDT and YNNKEL (reference sequence). The CDR3 loop reads CASSRRGLAGRTDTQYF. As DNA, the CDR3 is TGTGCCAGCAGCCGCCGGGGACTAGCGGGGCGCACAGATACGCAGTATTTT.

This clonotype was found many times. The CDR3 nucleotides are TGTGCCAGCAGCAAACAGGGGGGGACTAATGAAAAACTGTTTTTT. Amino acids: CASSKQGGTNEKLFF. The chain employs TRBV7-2 and TRBJ1-4; 8 bases are a match to TRBD1. The CDR3 covers 15 residues. V shed 5 bases and J 2 bases; nucleotides not matched to a gene: 4. From germline, CDR1 is SGHTA and CDR2 FQGNSA. The full variable domain, its missing parts supplied by reference TRBV7-2 and TRBJ1-4, is GAGVSQSPSNKVTEKGKDVELRCDPISGHTALYWYRQSLGQGLEFLIYFQGNSAPDKSGLPSDRFSAERTGGSVSTLTIQRTQQEDSAVYLCASSKQGGTNEKLFFGSGTQLSVL.

This clonotype was observed many times. This chain uses TRBV6-5 with TRBJ1-1, with a weak D call TRBD1 (6 bases). V was clipped by 0 bases and J by 6 bases, with 11 bases between them. This CDR3 is 14 amino acids long. CDR1 and CDR2 (germline): MNHEY, SVGAGI. The CDR3 reads CASSYSQGRAEAFF. CDR3 DNA sequence: TGTGCCAGCAGTTACTCCCAGGGGAGAGCTGAAGCTTTCTTT.

The V call is TRBV19, the J call TRBJ2-3; TRBD1 aligns across 7 bases. The V and J ends lost 6 bases and 3 bases, in that order; junction bases with no gene match: 9. Germline V gene sequence: CDR1 LNHDA, CDR2 SQIVND (reference sequence). The CDR3 extends over 15 amino acids. The CDR3 DNA reads as TGTGCCAGTAGCCCCCAGACAGGGCGAACAGATACGCAGTATTTT. It codes for CASSPQTGRTDTQYF.

This clonotype was seen many times. The J gene is TRBJ1-3, the V gene TRBV5-5; perhaps TRBD1 as D (5 bases). This CDR3 spans 17 amino acids. Trimming removed 4 bases at V and 0 bases at J, with 17 bases between. Germline V gene sequence: CDR1 SGHKS, CDR2 YYEKEE (reference sequence). CDR3 in DNA: TGTGCCAGCAGCGTGGGGACCACGACCTTCTCTGGAAACACCATATATTTT. It translates to CASSVGTTTFSGNTIYF.

The table lists this clonotype with many counts. This chain uses TRBV2 with TRBJ1-2; D remains ambiguous. CDR1 and CDR2 (germline): SNHLY, FYNNEI. The CDR3 totals 13 residues. The V end was cut by 7 bases, the J end by 1 base, with 10 bases between. CDR3 in amino acids: CASMSEINYGYTF. The CDR3 DNA reads as TGTGCCAGCATGTCGGAAATTAACTATGGCTACACCTTC.

This clonotype has ten or more counts. An end of the junction does not agree with germline; a read error may underlie this. The chain couples TRBV11-2 to TRBJ1-1; D possibly corresponds to TRBD1 (5 bases). The CDR3 is 14 residues long. The germline gives CDR1 SGHAT, CDR2 FQNNGV. The CDR3 region is CASSQGVGNTEAFF. The CDR3 DNA reads TGCGCCAGCAGCCAAGGGGTCGGTAACACTGAAGCTTTCTTT.

This clonotype was detected only a few times. V gene TRBV20-1 combines with J gene TRBJ1-6, with a weak D call TRBD1 (5 bases). The V gene's germline CDR1 is DFQATT and CDR2 SNEGSKA (reference sequence). This CDR3 region has 13 residues. Trimming stripped 3 bases from V and 5 bases from J, with 8 bases between. The CDR3 reads CSARGDDNSPLHF. The CDR3 DNA is TGCAGTGCTAGGGGGGACGATAATTCACCCCTCCACTTT.

This clonotype was observed a few times. Here the CDR3 reads CASSLGTGGGETQYF. CDR3 DNA sequence: TGTGCCAGCAGTTTGGGGACAGGGGGCGGGGAGACCCAGTACTTC. The rearrangement joins TRBV7-2 to TRBJ2-5, with TRBD1 matching 12 bases. The CDR3 covers 15 residues. Trimming took 6 bases from V and 5 from J; bases not matched to a gene: 7. CDR1 and CDR2 from the germline V gene are SGHTA and FQGNSA.

Ten or more counts support this clonotype. The chain combines TRBV5-1 with TRBJ2-1; a possible D gene is TRBD2 (6 bases). The germline V and J ends were trimmed by 1 base and 6 bases, with 11 bases remaining between them. The length of the CDR3 is 14 residues. Germline CDR1 SGHRS, CDR2 YFSETQ. As DNA, the CDR3 is TGCGCCAGCAGCTTGTTACCGGGGGTCAATGAGCAGTTCTTC. This gives the protein CASSLLPGVNEQFF.

This clonotype has ten or more counts. The V and J genes are TRBV12-3 or TRBV12-4 and TRBJ1-3, with TRBD1 identical over 9 bases. This CDR3 spans 14 amino acids. V trimming: 4 bases; J trimming: 4 bases; junction bases outside the gene matches: 2. The CDR3 is CASSWGTGGNTIYF. CDR3 sequence (DNA): TGTGCCAGCAGTTGGGGGACAGGGGGAAACACCATATATTTT.

Many counts were recorded for this clonotype. J is TRBJ2-7 and V is TRBV9, with D possibly TRBD2 on 6 matching bases. The CDR3 covers 13 residues. In germline, CDR1 is SGDLS, CDR2 YYNGEE. V was shortened by 3 bases and J by 6 bases, with 13 bases between the two germline ends. The CDR3 bases are TGTGCCAGCAGCGGAAGGCGGGGTAGCGAGCAGTACTTC. Protein product: CASSGRRGSEQYF.

This clonotype was found many times. The genes are TRBV11-2 and TRBJ2-5; weak D call: TRBD2 (6 bases). CDR3 length: 17 residues. V lost 5 bases and J 5 bases, leaving 24 bases between the germline ends. CDR1 is SGHAT and CDR2 is FQNNGV in the germline V gene. CDR3 DNA sequence: TGTGCCAGCAGCCCTCCCGCCTGGCGGGATGAGTATGAGACCCAGTACTTC. Encoded protein: CASSPPAWRDEYETQYF.

The count of this clonotype is one. The rearrangement joins TRBV10-3 to TRBJ2-6, with unresolved D. V lost 4 bases and J lost 0, with 10 bases in between. This CDR3 has 16 amino acids. Germline CDR1 ENHRY, CDR2 SYGVKD. In DNA form, the CDR3 reads TGTGCCATCAGTGCCGCCGGAACCTCTGGGGCCAACGTCCTGACTTTC. It yields the protein CAISAAGTSGANVLTF.

This clonotype was found once. A much larger clonotype is one base distant, so this may be a read error. The rearrangement uses TRBV7-6 and TRBJ2-3, with 9 bases aligning to TRBD1. V was pared by 4 bases and J by 8 bases, with 10 bases of the junction left unmatched. Germline CDR1 is SGHVS and CDR2 is FNYEAQ. The CDR3 is 15 amino acids. The CDR3 sequence: CASSWGGQGRGTQYF. The CDR3 DNA follows: TGTGCCAGCAGCTGGGGCGGACAGGGGAGAGGTACGCAGTATTTT. Full variable domain (rest looked up from reference TRBV7-6 and TRBJ2-3): GAGVSQSPRYKVTKRGQDVALRCDPISGHVSLYWYRQALGQGPEFLTYFNYEAQQDKSGLPNDRFSAERPEGSISTLTIQRTEQRDSAMYRCASSWGGQGRGTQYFGPGTRLTVL.

About this clonotype itself: An end of the junction does not agree with germline; a read error may underlie this. This chain uses TRBV13 with TRBJ2-7, with D perhaps assigned TRBD1 or TRBD2 (5 bases each). The germline gives CDR1 PRHDT, CDR2 FYEKMQ (reference sequence). The CDR3 contains 14 residues. CDR3: CASRITGGSYEQYF. The CDR3 DNA sequence: TGCGCCAGCAGGATTACAGGAGGCTCCTACGAGCAGTACTTC.

The sample holds many counts of this clonotype. The chain uses TRBV11-3 and TRBJ2-1; 7 bases are a match to TRBD1. This CDR3 is 15 amino acids long. The V segment lost 5 bases and the J segment 3 bases; nucleotides outside the gene matches: 7. Germline CDR1 SGHNT, CDR2 YENEEA. In DNA, the CDR3 is TGTGCCAGCAGCACGAAAGGGGGCCTCTACAATGAGCAGTTCTTC. This translates into CASSTKGGLYNEQFF.

This clonotype was recorded at least ten times. The chain is built from TRBV20-1 and TRBJ2-7, with D uncertain. CDR1 is DFQATT, CDR2 SNEGSKA, per germline (reference sequence). Trimming pared 4 bases from V and 2 bases from J, leaving 12 bases between. The CDR3 is 13 residues long. CDR3 protein: CSATKDGTYEQYF. The DNA for the CDR3 is TGCAGTGCTACTAAAGACGGTACCTACGAGCAGTACTTC.

The chain uses TRBV6-2 or TRBV6-3 and TRBJ1-6; D is possibly TRBD1 (5 bases). Germline assignment: CDR1 MNHEY and CDR2 SVGEGT. The V and J ends lost 7 bases and 10 bases respectively, with 29 bases between them. The CDR3 runs to 18 residues. This chain's CDR3 is CASTSIGGGSAYRSPLHF. The CDR3 DNA reads TGTGCCAGCACCTCAATCGGTGGGGGGTCGGCTTATCGCTCACCCCTCCACTTT.

The chain carries TRBV6-1 and TRBJ1-5, with 7 bases aligning to TRBD1. The CDR3 sequence is 14 residues long. V lost 6 bases and J lost 3; bases outside the gene matches: 5. Germline CDR1 is MNHNS and CDR2 is SASEGT. CDR3: CASSYGTDNQPQHF. DNA for the CDR3: TGTGCCAGCAGCTATGGGACAGACAATCAGCCCCAGCATTTT.

This clonotype was counted many times. The V and J genes are TRBV2 and TRBJ2-2; 8 positions agree with TRBD1. This CDR3 has 13 residues. V gave up 11 bases and J gave up 2 bases; unmatched junction bases: 4. The germline V gene encodes CDR1 SNHLY and CDR2 FYNNEI. Written as DNA, the CDR3 is TGTGCCGGGGGACAGGCTAACACCGGGGAGCTGTTTTTT. Its protein is CAGGQANTGELFF.

Points on this clonotype: Given a much more abundant clone one base away, this may be a read error. Since the CDR3 does not end with the conserved phenylalanine or tryptophan, this likely comes from a read error. The J gene is TRBJ2-7, the V gene TRBV5-1; D is ambiguous. V was shortened by 5 bases and J by 1 base, with 13 bases between the two germline ends. The germline gives CDR1 SGHRS, CDR2 YFSETQ. CDR3 length equals 14 residues. The CDR3, as DNA: TGCGCCAGCAGATCGGGCTCAGTTTCCTACGAGCAGTACCTC. It translates to CASRSGSVSYEQYL.

Comments on this clonotype: A much larger clone sits a single nucleotide away, making a read error possible. The rearrangement links TRBV2 to TRBJ2-1; a weak D match, TRBD1 (5 bases). Trimming took 3 bases from V and 10 from J, leaving 19 bases between them. Germline CDR1 is SNHLY and CDR2 is FYNNEI. CDR3 length: 15 residues. The CDR3 protein is CASSELLQVTYEQFF. CDR3 coding DNA: TGTGCCAGCAGTGAGTTATTACAGGTGACCTACGAGCAGTTCTTC.

This clonotype was observed many times. The chain combines TRBV28 with TRBJ2-4, with 9 positions matching TRBD1. Germline-derived CDR1 and CDR2 are MDHEN and SYDVKM. The CDR3 covers 11 residues. CDR3: CAGTGSPFSYF. In DNA form, the CDR3 reads TGTGCAGGGACAGGGAGCCCCTTTTCGTACTTC.

This clonotype showed up many times. The chain combines TRBV3-1 with TRBJ2-7, with a weak D call TRBD2 (5 bases). In germline, CDR1 is LGHDT, CDR2 YNNKEL (reference sequence). With 4 bases removed from V and 3 bases from J, the gap between germline ends came to 13 bases. The CDR3 covers 14 residues. CDR3 DNA sequence: TGTGCCAGCAGCCTAGGACTCGGAATCTACGAGCAGTACTTC. Encoded protein: CASSLGLGIYEQYF.

This chain uses TRBV7-9 with TRBJ1-2, with no clear D. In germline, CDR1 is SEHNR, CDR2 FQNEAQ (reference sequence). This CDR3 comprises 13 residues. Trimming shortened V by 2 bases and J by 6 bases, and 10 bases separated the two germline ends. The CDR3 coding sequence is TGTGCCAGCAGCTTATTCGGGTCCGATGGCTACACCTTC. Its protein product is CASSLFGSDGYTF.